The 15 T cell receptor beta chains listed next were all sequenced from one sample in a study of blood T cells in healthy people across ages. Primers used in a second PCR of about 6 to 11 cycles were a sample-barcoded 5' primer and a J-beta primer mix. TCRdb itself ran the 5' RACE reads through MiXCR, one entry per CDR3 protein. The table includes hundreds of thousands of distinct CDR3 sequences, about 28% detected once. Sequenced sample: blood. Receptors were obtained from a woman of 80 years or more in good health.

There are a few counts of this clonotype. It may be a read error: a sequence one base away is much more abundant. The V and J genes are TRBV7-9 and TRBJ2-5; D call uncertain. This CDR3 contains 14 residues. The V gene's germline CDR1 is SEHNR and CDR2 FQNEAQ (reference sequence). Trimming cost V 0 bases and J 11 bases, with 16 bases left between them. The CDR3, as DNA: TGTGCCAGCAGCTTAGCTTGGGAAGGCGGTGAGCAGTACTTC. It is translated as CASSLAWEGGEQYF.

The gene calls are TRBV20-1 and TRBJ1-5; D remains ambiguous. With 3 bases removed from V and 3 bases from J, the gap between germline ends came to 18 bases. The germline CDR1 and CDR2 sequences are DFQATT and SNEGSKA (reference sequence). The CDR3 extends over 16 amino acids. Here the CDR3 DNA reads TGCAGTGCTAGGGAACGACGAGGACGTCCCAATCAGCCCCAGCATTTT. Residues: CSARERRGRPNQPQHF.

Comment on this clonotype: With a much larger clone just one base away, this may be a read error. This chain joins TRBV12-3 or TRBV12-4 and TRBJ2-3; D perhaps matches TRBD2 (5 bases). V was shortened by 6 bases and J by 4 bases, with 14 bases between the two germline ends. CDR3 length: 14 residues. The CDR3 DNA reads TGTGCCAGCAGGGCTAGTGGGAGCGCAGATACGCAGTATTTT. Protein product: CASRASGSADTQYF.

J is TRBJ1-2 and V is TRBV7-2; TRBD1 might be the D (6 bases). CDR3 size: 16 residues. In germline, CDR1 is SGHTA, CDR2 FQGNSA. V was cut by 0 bases and J by 0 bases, with 11 bases left in between. The CDR3: CASSLAGQPTNYGYTF. DNA for the CDR3: TGTGCCAGCAGCTTAGCAGGACAGCCCACTAACTATGGCTACACCTTC.

This clonotype was recorded a few times. The junction does not match germline at one end; this may be a read error. The DNA for the CDR3 is TGTGCCAGCAGCCAAGAGAGGGTAGATATGCAGTATTTT. Protein product: CASSQERVDMQYF. The V gene is TRBV14, the J gene TRBJ2-3, with D possibly matching TRBD2 (5 bases). Germline V gives CDR1 SGHDN, CDR2 FVKESK. This CDR3 spans 13 amino acids.

This chain uses TRBV18 with TRBJ2-3, with D possibly being TRBD1 (6 bases). Germline V gives CDR1 KGHSH, CDR2 LQKENI. The V end was cut by 3 bases, the J end by 3 bases, with 16 bases between. This CDR3 comprises 16 residues. The DNA of the CDR3 is TGTGCCAGCTCACCCCAACAGGGCTCGAAGACAGATACGCAGTATTTT. Residues: CASSPQQGSKTDTQYF.

This clonotype was found many times. The V call is TRBV19, the J call TRBJ1-1; D gene ambiguous. Trimming took off 3 bases at V and 10 bases at J, with 12 bases between the two ends. The CDR3 extends over 12 amino acids. Germline V gives CDR1 LNHDA, CDR2 SQIVND (reference sequence). The CDR3 reads CASSIVRGGAFF. The CDR3, as DNA: TGTGCCAGTAGTATCGTTCGGGGAGGAGCTTTCTTT.

Ten or more counts support this clonotype. The rearrangement uses TRBV20-1 and TRBJ2-5, with D tentatively TRBD2 (6 bases). The CDR3 runs to 14 residues. Germline values: CDR1 DFQATT, CDR2 SNEGSKA (reference sequence). Between the trimmed V and J ends, which lost 8 bases and 5 bases, there was a span of 21 bases. CDR3 nucleotide sequence: TGCAGTACTGTCCCGGGAGCCGGAAGGGAGACCCAGTACTTC. This encodes CSTVPGAGRETQYF.

This clonotype was seen at least ten times. The chain recombines TRBV24-1 with TRBJ2-3; D is unclear. The ends were cut back, 3 bases at V and 7 bases at J, with 7 bases in the middle. The germline V gene encodes CDR1 KGHDR and CDR2 SFDVKD. This CDR3 contains 12 residues. CDR3: CATSDEINTQYF. DNA of the CDR3: TGTGCCACCAGTGATGAGATAAATACGCAGTATTTT.

The J gene is TRBJ2-2, the V gene TRBV6-1; TRBD1 might be the D (6 bases). The germline V and J ends were trimmed by 2 bases and 0 bases, with 13 bases remaining between them. This CDR3 contains 17 residues. Germline lookup yields CDR1 MNHNS and CDR2 SASEGT. DNA for the CDR3: TGTGCCAGCAGTGAACAAACGAGACAGGCGAACACCGGGGAGCTGTTTTTT. It is translated as CASSEQTRQANTGELFF.

This clonotype has a count of ten or more. This chain connects TRBV12-3 or TRBV12-4 to TRBJ2-3; 10 bases map to TRBD1. The V gene end was trimmed by 5 bases and the J gene end by 5 bases; junction bases not matched to a gene: 7. The CDR3 runs 15 residues. The chain's CDR3 is CASSVGTGVGDTQYF. DNA for the CDR3: TGTGCCAGCAGTGTAGGGACAGGGGTCGGAGATACGCAGTATTTT.

This clonotype was seen repeatedly, ten times or more. This chain joins TRBV6-5 and TRBJ2-7, with TRBD1 matching over 7 bases. Germline V gene lookup returns CDR1 MNHEY and CDR2 SVGAGI. The junction had 8 bases not matched to a gene; V was cut back by 6 bases and J by 6 bases. The CDR3 length is 13 residues. CDR3 in DNA: TGTGCCAGCAGAGAAACAGGGGCAGGCGAGCAGTACTTC. It is translated as CASRETGAGEQYF.

V and J are TRBV4-2 and TRBJ2-7; D is unclear. The V gene lost 0 bases and the J gene lost 6 bases, with 12 bases spanning the gap. Germline assignment: CDR1 LGHNA and CDR2 YNFKEQ. This CDR3 spans 14 amino acids. CDR3 in amino acids: CASSQDRGLGEQYF. Written as DNA, the CDR3 is TGTGCCAGCAGCCAAGATAGAGGATTGGGCGAGCAGTACTTC.

This clonotype was counted ten times or more. V is TRBV6-6 and J is TRBJ2-3; D is ambiguous. The length of the CDR3 is 14 residues. Germline V lookup: CDR1 MNHNY, CDR2 SVGAGI (reference sequence). V was trimmed by 0 bases and J by 3 bases, leaving 7 bases between them. In DNA form, the CDR3 reads TGTGCCAGCAGTTACTCGCTGGGGACAGATACGCAGTATTTT. This translates into CASSYSLGTDTQYF.

Ten or more counts support this clonotype. The chain combines TRBV7-9 with TRBJ2-1, with D perhaps matching TRBD2 (6 bases). Germline V CDR1 and CDR2: SEHNR, FQNEAQ (reference sequence). The CDR3 runs to 17 residues. Trimming pared 4 bases from V and 0 bases from J, leaving 16 bases between. The DNA for the CDR3 is TGTGCCAGCAGCTCGGGCGGCCGGGGAGGCTCCTACAATGAGCAGTTCTTC. It specifies CASSSGGRGGSYNEQFF.